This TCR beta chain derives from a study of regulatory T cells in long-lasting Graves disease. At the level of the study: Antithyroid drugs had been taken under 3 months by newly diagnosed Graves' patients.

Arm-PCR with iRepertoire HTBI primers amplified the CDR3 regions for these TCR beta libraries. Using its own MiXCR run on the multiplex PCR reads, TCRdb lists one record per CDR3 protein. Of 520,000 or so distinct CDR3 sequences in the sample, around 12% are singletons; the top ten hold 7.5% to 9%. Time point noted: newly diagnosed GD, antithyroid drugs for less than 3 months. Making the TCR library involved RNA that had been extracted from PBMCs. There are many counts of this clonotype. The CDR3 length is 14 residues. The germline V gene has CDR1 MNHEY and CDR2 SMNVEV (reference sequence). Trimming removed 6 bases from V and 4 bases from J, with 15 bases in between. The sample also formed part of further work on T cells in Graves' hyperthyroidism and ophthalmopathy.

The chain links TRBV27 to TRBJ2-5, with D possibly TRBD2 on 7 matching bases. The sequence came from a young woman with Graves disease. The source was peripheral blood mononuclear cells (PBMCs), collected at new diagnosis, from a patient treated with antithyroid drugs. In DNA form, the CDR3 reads TGTGCCAGCAGCCAGATGGGAGGGGGAGAGACCCAGTACTTC. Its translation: CASSQMGGGETQYF.